Listed below are T cell receptor beta chains from one sample, sequenced in a study of Ad26.COV2.S vaccination and SARS-CoV-2 variants. Profiling relied on immunoSEQ multiplex PCR, and the TCRdb table lists in-frame clones only, not all of them. The sample holds around 240,000 clones, around 87% seen once. The material was peripheral blood, obtained in a trial of Ad26.COV2.S vaccine versus placebo. These receptor sequences come from a person aged 18-65 years who received the Ad26.COV2.S COVID-19 vaccine or a placebo. Each CDR3 is given with its conserved first and last residue. Size tells how often a clone was seen (once, few, many) or the class of an expanded clone, and some rows leave it out.

>TRBV19|NA
CASATDRNTGELFF
>TRBV28|NA
CASTEGGAGDTEAFF
>TRBV7-9|NA
CASSSGLNEQFF
>TRBV11-2|NA
CASSFIGRGEKLFF
>TRBV28|NA
CASSRGTYEQYF
>TRBV19|NA
CASSTGRGYEQYF
>TRBV21-1|NA
CASSHTPTGTSGDSSYEQYF
>TRBV28|NA
CASTSFRTGGFFYGYTF
>TRBV27|NA
CATSPINGMEGKNIQYF
>TRBV7-6|NA
CASSFMSRQGARETQYF
>TRBV3-1/TRBV3-2|NA
CASSQEVALYGYTF
>TRBV7-9|NA
CASSTDRTPSYEQYF
>TRBV15|NA
CATSREKGPNQPQHF
>TRBV10-3|NA
CAISEKKPEVSEETQYF
>TRBV27|NA
CASRSQGSGWSDTQYF
>TRBV19|once
CASSILATGEQYF
>TRBV28|NA
CASSSTGRQETQYF